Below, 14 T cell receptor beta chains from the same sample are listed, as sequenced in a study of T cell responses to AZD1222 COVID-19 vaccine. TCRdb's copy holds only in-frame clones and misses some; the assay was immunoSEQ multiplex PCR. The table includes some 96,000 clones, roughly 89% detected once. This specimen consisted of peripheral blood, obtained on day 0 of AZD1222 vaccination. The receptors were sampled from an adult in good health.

CDR3 region: CASSSSGEFTDTQYF. CDR3 nucleotides: TGCGCCAGCAGCTCTAGCGGGGAGTTCACAGATACGCAGTATTTT. The V call is TRBV5-1, the J call TRBJ2-3; TRBD2 agrees at 9 bases. J lost 2 bases, V lost 3 bases, and 4 bases had no gene match. In germline, CDR1 is SGHRS, CDR2 YFSETQ. The CDR3 loop spans 15 amino acids.

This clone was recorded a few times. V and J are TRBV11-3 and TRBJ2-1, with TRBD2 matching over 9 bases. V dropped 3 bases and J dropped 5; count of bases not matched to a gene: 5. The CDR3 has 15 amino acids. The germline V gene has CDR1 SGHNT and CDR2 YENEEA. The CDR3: CASSFGLAGNNEQFF. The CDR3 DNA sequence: TGTGCCAGCAGCTTCGGGCTAGCGGGAAACAATGAGCAGTTCTTC.

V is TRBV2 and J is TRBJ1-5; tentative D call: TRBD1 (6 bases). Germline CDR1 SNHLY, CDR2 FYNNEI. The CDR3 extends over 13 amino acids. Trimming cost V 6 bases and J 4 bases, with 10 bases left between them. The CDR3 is CASRQGLNQPQHF. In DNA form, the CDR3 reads TGTGCCAGCAGACAGGGTCTAAATCAGCCCCAGCATTTT.

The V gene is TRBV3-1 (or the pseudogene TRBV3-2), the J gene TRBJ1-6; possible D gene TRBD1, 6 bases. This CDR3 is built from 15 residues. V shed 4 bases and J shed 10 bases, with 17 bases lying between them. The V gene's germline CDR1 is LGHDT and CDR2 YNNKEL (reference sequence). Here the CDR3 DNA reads TGTGCCAGCAGCCCCCGGGGGGGGGCTTGGTCACCCCTCCACTTT. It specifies CASSPRGGAWSPLHF.

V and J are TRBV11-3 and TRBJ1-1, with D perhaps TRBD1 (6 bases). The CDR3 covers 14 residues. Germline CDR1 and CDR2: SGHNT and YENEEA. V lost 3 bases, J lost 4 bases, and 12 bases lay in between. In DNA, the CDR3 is TGTGCCAGCAGCTTGCAGGGGTTGGGCACTGAAGCTTTCTTT. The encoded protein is CASSLQGLGTEAFF.

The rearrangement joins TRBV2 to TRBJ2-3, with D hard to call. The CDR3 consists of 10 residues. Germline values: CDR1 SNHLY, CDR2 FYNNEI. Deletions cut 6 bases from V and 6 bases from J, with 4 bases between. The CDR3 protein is CASRKDTQYF. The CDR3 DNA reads TGTGCCAGCAGAAAGGATACGCAGTATTTT.

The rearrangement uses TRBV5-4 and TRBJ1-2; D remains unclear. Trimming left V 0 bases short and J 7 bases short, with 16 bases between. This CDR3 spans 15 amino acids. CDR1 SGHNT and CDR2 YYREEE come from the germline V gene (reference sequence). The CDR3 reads CASSLDPDAERGYTF. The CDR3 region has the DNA TGTGCCAGCAGCTTGGACCCCGACGCGGAGCGTGGCTACACCTTC.

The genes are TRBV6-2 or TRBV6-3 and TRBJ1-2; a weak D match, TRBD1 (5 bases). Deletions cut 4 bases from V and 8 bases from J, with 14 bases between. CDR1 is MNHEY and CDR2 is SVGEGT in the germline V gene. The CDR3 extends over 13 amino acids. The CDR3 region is CASSSSREKGYTF. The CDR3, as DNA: TGTGCCAGCAGTTCTTCCAGGGAAAAGGGCTACACCTTC.

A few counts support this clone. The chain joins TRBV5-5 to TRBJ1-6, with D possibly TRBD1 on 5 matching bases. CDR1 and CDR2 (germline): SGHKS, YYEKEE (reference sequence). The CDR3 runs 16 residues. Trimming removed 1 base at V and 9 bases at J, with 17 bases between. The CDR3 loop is CASSLMSGRVGSPLHF. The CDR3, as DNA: TGTGCCAGCAGCTTGATGTCAGGGAGGGTGGGTTCACCCCTCCACTTT.

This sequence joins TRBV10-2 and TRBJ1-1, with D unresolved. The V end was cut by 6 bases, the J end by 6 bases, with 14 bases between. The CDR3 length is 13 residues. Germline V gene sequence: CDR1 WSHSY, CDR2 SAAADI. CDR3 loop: CASREDPRAEAFF. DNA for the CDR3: TGCGCCAGCAGAGAGGACCCTAGGGCTGAAGCTTTCTTT.

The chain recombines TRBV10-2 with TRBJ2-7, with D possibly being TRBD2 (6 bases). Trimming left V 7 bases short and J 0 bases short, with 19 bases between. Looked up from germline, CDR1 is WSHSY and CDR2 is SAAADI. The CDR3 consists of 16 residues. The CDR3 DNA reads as TGCGCCAGCACCCCCGGGAGTCAAGTATCCTCCTACGAGCAGTACTTC. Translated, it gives CASTPGSQVSSYEQYF.

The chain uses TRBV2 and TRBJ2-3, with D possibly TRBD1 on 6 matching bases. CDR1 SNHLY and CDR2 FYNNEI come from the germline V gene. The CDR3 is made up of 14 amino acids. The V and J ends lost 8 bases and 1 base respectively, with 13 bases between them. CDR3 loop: CASGKQGRTDTQYF. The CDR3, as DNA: TGTGCCAGCGGGAAACAGGGTCGCACAGATACGCAGTATTTT.

Here the CDR3 reads CASSPTDRVAKNIQYF. The CDR3 DNA reads TGTGCCAGCAGCCCCACTGATAGGGTAGCCAAAAACATTCAGTACTTC. The rearrangement joins TRBV11-2 to TRBJ2-4; D gene ambiguous. The germline V and J ends were trimmed by 5 bases and 0 bases, with 14 bases remaining between them. Germline CDR1 is SGHAT and CDR2 is FQNNGV. CDR3 length equals 16 residues.

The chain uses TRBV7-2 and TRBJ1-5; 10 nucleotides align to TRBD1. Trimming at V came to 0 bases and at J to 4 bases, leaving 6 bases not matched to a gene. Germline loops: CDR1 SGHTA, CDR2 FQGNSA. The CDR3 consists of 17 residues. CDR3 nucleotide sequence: TGTGCCAGCAGCTTAGCCGGGACAGGGGAGGGGAATCAGCCCCAGCATTTT. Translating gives CASSLAGTGEGNQPQHF.